The clone carrying this T cell receptor beta chain has just one count. What it binds is unknown. Expressed TCRB transcripts got sequenced, as all isolated RNA was reverse transcribed. Clones were read by immunoSEQ multiplex PCR, and TCRdb kept only the in-frame ones, dropping some. The sample carries about 320,000 clones, 14% recorded once. From germline, CDR1 is SGHRS and CDR2 YFSETQ. With 4 bases clipped from V and 8 bases from J, the junction kept 14 bases outside the gene matches. The CDR3 is made up of 16 amino acids. This specimen belongs to a study of beta chain features in type 1 diabetes. Findings and limits, study-wide: Moderate yet significant TCRB CDR3 shortening was seen in Type 1 diabetes patients in all four CD4+ subsets.

What was sequenced was central memory CD4+ T cells from blood. The receptor comes from a man in his thirties or forties in good health. This chain joins TRBV5-1 and TRBJ2-1, with 8 bases matching TRBD1. This CDR3 reads CASSPGQALKNYEQFF. The CDR3 coding sequence is TGCGCCAGCAGCCCGGGACAGGCCTTAAAAAACTATGAGCAGTTCTTC.